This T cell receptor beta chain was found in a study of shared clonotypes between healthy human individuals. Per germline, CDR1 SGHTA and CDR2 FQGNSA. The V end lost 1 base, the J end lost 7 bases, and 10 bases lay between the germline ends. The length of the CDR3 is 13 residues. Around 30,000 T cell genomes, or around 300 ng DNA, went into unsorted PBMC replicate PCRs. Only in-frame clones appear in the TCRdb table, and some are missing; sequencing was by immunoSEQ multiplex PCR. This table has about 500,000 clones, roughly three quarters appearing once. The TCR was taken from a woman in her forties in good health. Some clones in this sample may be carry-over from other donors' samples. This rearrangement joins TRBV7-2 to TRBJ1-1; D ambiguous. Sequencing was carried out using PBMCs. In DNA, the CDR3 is TGTGCCAGCAGCTTAGTTTATGCAGGTGAAGCTTTCTTT. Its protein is CASSLVYAGEAFF.